Listed here are 24 T cell receptor beta chains from one sample, sequenced in a study of T cells in Graves' hyperthyroidism and ophthalmopathy (dated by TCRdb to between 2018 and 2021). The receptor library was made with multiplex PCR. Data came from an Illumina HiSeq 2000. The TCR beta CDR3 regions were amplified from RNA transcripts. The first round of RT-PCR for the TCR CDR3 was performed with the HTBI primer set and the Qiagen OneStep RT-PCR kit. TCRdb reworked the public reads: Q25 trimming with fastp, MiXCR clone assembly, productive beta chains retained. Rows with one shared CDR3 protein collapse into an entry with the most common genes and DNA. The sample data list hundreds of thousands of distinct CDR3 sequences, and about 14% of these were observed just once. Jointly, the top ten make up around 13% of the sample. Sample: blood. Receptors were obtained from a woman in her fifties or sixties with Graves' ophthalmopathy.

This clonotype showed up many times. V is TRBV10-3 and J is TRBJ2-7, with D maybe TRBD2 (5 bases). The CDR3 consists of 19 residues. Per the germline V gene, CDR1 is ENHRY and CDR2 is SYGVKD. V gave up 4 bases and J gave up 0 bases, with 25 bases separating them. Here the CDR3 DNA reads TGTGCCATCAGTGCCCAGACGCAAGAGGACCTGGGGAGCTCCTACGAGCAGTACTTC. Protein sequence: CAISAQTQEDLGSSYEQYF.

In its sample, this clonotype was seen many times. The chain has TRBV6-2 or TRBV6-3 and TRBJ2-1; D ambiguous. The CDR3 spans 13 residues. From germline, CDR1 is MNHEY and CDR2 SVGEGT. Trimming took off 6 bases at V and 5 bases at J, with 11 bases between the two ends. CDR3 DNA sequence: TGTGCCAGCAGCAATAGGTACCACAATGAGCAGTTCTTC. Residues: CASSNRYHNEQFF.

The chain carries TRBV9 and TRBJ2-2; the match to TRBD2 covers 8 bases. J was trimmed by 4 bases and V by 10 bases; bases with no gene match: 9. CDR1 is SGDLS, CDR2 YYNGEE, per germline. This CDR3 is 14 amino acids long. The CDR3 bases are TGTGCCGGATTATTAGCGGGGCTCACCGGGGAGCTGTTTTTT. Translation gives CAGLLAGLTGELFF.

The J gene is TRBJ2-3, the V gene TRBV6-2 or TRBV6-3; 9 bases agree with TRBD2. CDR3 length: 16 residues. J was trimmed by 5 bases and V by 2 bases; bases with no gene match: 8. Germline V gene sequence: CDR1 MNHEY, CDR2 SVGEGT. CDR3 amino acids: CASSYPTSGYGDTQYF. CDR3 DNA sequence: TGTGCCAGCAGTTACCCAACTAGCGGGTACGGAGATACGCAGTATTTT.

There are a few counts of this clonotype. V is TRBV6-5 and J is TRBJ2-7; possible D gene TRBD2, 5 bases. The CDR3 covers 15 residues. Germline V gene data show CDR1 as MNHEY and CDR2 as SVGAGI. Trimming removed 0 bases at V and 7 bases at J, with 16 bases between. This chain's CDR3 is CASSYSNRGSREQYF. In DNA, the CDR3 is TGTGCCAGCAGTTACTCGAATCGAGGGTCCCGGGAGCAGTACTTC.

This clonotype has ten or more counts. The chain recombines TRBV20-1 with TRBJ1-1; no reliable D call. Trimming removed 0 bases at V and 0 bases at J, with 14 bases between. CDR3 size: 16 residues. Germline V lookup: CDR1 DFQATT, CDR2 SNEGSKA (reference sequence). CDR3 in amino acids: CSAREGISRMNTEAFF. DNA of the CDR3: TGCAGTGCTAGAGAGGGCATCTCCAGGATGAACACTGAAGCTTTCTTT.

There are many counts of this clonotype. This sequence joins TRBV7-8 and TRBJ2-7, with D possibly being TRBD2 (5 bases). Per germline, CDR1 SGHVS and CDR2 FQNEAQ. This CDR3 contains 14 residues. V lost 1 base to trimming and J lost 3 bases, with 10 bases between them. This chain's CDR3 is CASSLGLGNYEQYF. The CDR3 DNA follows: TGTGCCAGCAGCTTAGGGCTCGGGAACTACGAGCAGTACTTC.

This clonotype was seen ten or more times. J is TRBJ1-3 and V is TRBV27; 7 bases line up with TRBD1. V lost 5 bases to trimming and J lost 0 bases; unmatched junction nucleotides: 10. Germline assignment: CDR1 MNHEY and CDR2 SMNVEV (reference sequence). This CDR3 spans 17 amino acids. The CDR3 is CASSPMTGITSGNTIYF. CDR3 bases: TGTGCCAGCAGTCCAATGACAGGGATCACCTCTGGAAACACCATATATTTT.

The V gene is TRBV15, the J gene TRBJ2-1, with 10 bases fitting TRBD2. The ends lost 1 base at V and 9 bases at J; junction bases unmatched: 3. The germline V gene encodes CDR1 LNHNV and CDR2 YYDKDF (reference sequence). The CDR3 spans 14 residues. For the CDR3, the DNA is TGTGCCACCAGCAGAGGTGTAGCGGGAGGTGAGCAGTTCTTC. Its protein product is CATSRGVAGGEQFF.

This clonotype was found many times. V and J are TRBV28 and TRBJ2-7; maybe TRBD1 (5 bases). The ends were cut back, 3 bases at V and 1 base at J, with 13 bases in the middle. The germline V gene encodes CDR1 MDHEN and CDR2 SYDVKM. The CDR3 consists of 15 residues. The CDR3 DNA is TGTGCCAGCAGTTTTCATGGCAGGGTTTCCTACGAGCAGTACTTC. This translates into CASSFHGRVSYEQYF.

In this sample, this clonotype turned up many times. The rearrangement links TRBV27 to TRBJ2-1; TRBD1 agrees at 9 bases. V gave up 6 bases and J gave up 8 bases; unmatched junction bases: 5. Germline-derived CDR1 and CDR2 are MNHEY and SMNVEV (reference sequence). CDR3 length: 13 amino acids. The CDR3 DNA follows: TGTGCCAGCAGAAAGACAGGGGGTGATGAGCAGTTCTTC. This sequence encodes CASRKTGGDEQFF.

V usage is TRBV12-5 and J usage is TRBJ2-2, with TRBD2 identical over 9 bases. The germline CDR1 and CDR2 sequences are LGHNT and FRNRAP. Unmatched junction bases numbered 6, after V lost 6 bases and J lost 1 base. The CDR3 has 16 amino acids. As DNA, the CDR3 is TGTGCTAGTGGGAAGCTAGCGGGGCAGAACACCGGGGAGCTGTTTTTT. Amino acid sequence: CASGKLAGQNTGELFF. The complete variable domain, with remaining parts taken from reference TRBV12-5 and TRBJ2-2, reads DARVTQTPRHKVTEMGQEVTMRCQPILGHNTVFWYRQTMMQGLELLAYFRNRAPLDDSGMPKDRFSAEMPDATLATLKIQPSEPRDSAVYFCASGKLAGQNTGELFFGEGSRLTVL.

The chain joins TRBV20-1 to TRBJ1-2; 8 bases are shared with TRBD1. J lost 8 bases, V lost 0 bases, and 5 bases had no gene match. The CDR3 is 13 amino acids. CDR1 DFQATT and CDR2 SNEGSKA come from the germline V gene (reference sequence). The CDR3 bases are TGCAGTGCTAGAGAGTGGACAGGGAACGGCTACACCTTC. Translating gives CSAREWTGNGYTF.

This clonotype was seen at least ten times. This rearrangement joins TRBV6-5 to TRBJ2-1; a weak D match, TRBD2 (5 bases). V lost 0 bases and J lost 8, with 14 bases in between. CDR3 length equals 15 residues. Germline assignment: CDR1 MNHEY and CDR2 SVGAGI. DNA for the CDR3: TGTGCCAGCAGTTACTCGTCGGGAATAGGCTATGAGCAGTTCTTC. Protein sequence: CASSYSSGIGYEQFF.

Ten or more counts support this clonotype. The rearrangement uses TRBV7-2 and TRBJ2-2; D is undetermined. CDR1 and CDR2 from the germline V gene are SGHTA and FQGNSA. This CDR3 has 16 residues. V lost 1 base and J lost 6, with 15 bases in between. In DNA, the CDR3 is TGTGCCAGCAGCTTAGAAGGGCCTTCCTTGGCCGGGGAGCTGTTTTTT. It codes for CASSLEGPSLAGELFF.

This clonotype showed up many times. The V call is TRBV11-3, the J call TRBJ2-5; D is perhaps TRBD2 (5 bases). The ends were cut back, 1 base at V and 1 base at J, with 16 bases in the middle. The CDR3 consists of 17 residues. Germline-derived CDR1 and CDR2 are SGHNT and YENEEA. The CDR3 loop is CASSLGGGLAPQETQYF. The CDR3 DNA is TGTGCCAGCAGCTTAGGAGGCGGTTTAGCGCCCCAAGAGACCCAGTACTTC.

Only one count was recorded for this clonotype. The chain has TRBV5-1 and TRBJ2-1, with a tentative D call TRBD2 (5 bases). The CDR3 covers 18 residues. V was clipped by 3 bases and J by 2 bases, with 21 bases between them. Germline loops: CDR1 SGHRS, CDR2 YFSETQ. In nucleotides, the CDR3 is TGCGCCAGCAGCTGGTCGGGGAACCTCCGGGTTCCCTACAATGAGCAGTTCTTC. Encoded protein: CASSWSGNLRVPYNEQFF.

The sample holds many counts of this clonotype. J is TRBJ2-1 and V is TRBV7-9; D perhaps matches TRBD1 (5 bases). Germline CDR1 is SEHNR and CDR2 is FQNEAQ (reference sequence). Trimming shortened V by 3 bases and J by 8 bases, and 20 bases separated the two germline ends. This CDR3 has 16 residues. The CDR3 loop reads CASSLQGRRGDDEQFF. The CDR3 DNA reads as TGTGCCAGCAGCTTGCAGGGCCGGCGCGGAGACGATGAGCAGTTCTTC.

This clonotype was seen many times. The genes are TRBV27 and TRBJ2-7, with 10 positions matching TRBD2. The germline V gene encodes CDR1 MNHEY and CDR2 SMNVEV (reference sequence). Losses at the gene ends were 4 bases for V and 6 bases for J; bases not matched to a gene: 9. The CDR3 contains 15 residues. The CDR3 sequence: CASSSRASGSREQYF. The CDR3 DNA reads TGTGCCAGCAGTTCCCGAGCTAGCGGGAGTCGCGAGCAGTACTTC.

This clonotype has a count of ten or more. The chain recombines TRBV28 with TRBJ1-2, with D hard to call. The length of the CDR3 is 13 residues. CDR1 and CDR2 (germline): MDHEN, SYDVKM. Trimming shortened V by 2 bases and J by 6 bases, and 10 bases separated the two germline ends. Here the CDR3 DNA reads TGTGCCAGCAGTTTAAACTTCGGGGATGGCTACACCTTC. It codes for CASSLNFGDGYTF.

This clonotype showed up many times. This chain joins TRBV28 and TRBJ2-7, with D unclear. CDR1 MDHEN and CDR2 SYDVKM come from the germline V gene. The CDR3 contains 16 residues. With 3 bases removed from V and 2 bases from J, the gap between germline ends came to 17 bases. The CDR3 coding sequence is TGTGCCAGCAGTTTGTGGGGATCGGCAACTACCTACGAGCAGTACTTC. Amino acids: CASSLWGSATTYEQYF.

The V and J genes are TRBV10-1 and TRBJ2-3; D is ambiguous. The V end was cut by 6 bases, the J end by 3 bases, with 10 bases between. CDR3 length: 13 amino acids. Germline V gene lookup returns CDR1 WNHNN and CDR2 SYGVQD (reference sequence). The CDR3 region is CASRTIGTDTQYF. The DNA of the CDR3 is TGCGCCAGCAGGACCATCGGGACAGATACGCAGTATTTT.

This clonotype was seen at least ten times. The chain joins TRBV7-9 to TRBJ1-6; D is unresolved. Germline assignment: CDR1 SEHNR and CDR2 FQNEAQ (reference sequence). The CDR3 is 16 amino acids. Trimming took off 5 bases at V and 10 bases at J, with 21 bases between the two ends. CDR3 sequence reads: CASSPSLTGPGSPLHF. The CDR3 DNA is TGTGCCAGCAGCCCCTCCCTGACCGGCCCGGGGTCACCCCTCCACTTT.

This clonotype came up many times. J is TRBJ1-1 and V is TRBV5-8; 7 nucleotides align to TRBD1. In germline, CDR1 is SGHTS, CDR2 YDEGEE. The CDR3 consists of 17 residues. The V gene end was trimmed by 5 bases and the J gene end by 3 bases; junction bases not matched to a gene: 16. For the CDR3, the DNA is TGTGCCAGCAGTCCGGGACAGCAGGCGAGATTGGACACTGAAGCTTTCTTT. Protein: CASSPGQQARLDTEAFF.